The rows below give T cell receptor beta chains drawn from one sample of a study of blood T cell repertoires in COVID-19. Assay used: immunoSEQ multiplex PCR; TCRdb lists only in-frame clones, some missing. This sample yields about 190,000 clones, of which just under 80% are seen a single time; 2.5% to 3% belongs to the top ten. The sequenced sample consisted of peripheral blood. The receptors come from a woman of 80 years or more with active or convalescent COVID-19. Both conserved end residues are part of each CDR3. Fields, in order: CDR3 DNA, CDR3 protein, J gene, V gene, clone size, D gene. D genes are given only for firm matches. The size entry is marked missing in some rows and otherwise reads once, few, many or a size class.

CDR3nt: TGTGCCAGCACCCTGGGGAGGGGAGGATCGTACACTGAAGCTTTCTTT
CDR3aa: CASTLGRGGSYTEAFF
j_gene: TRBJ1-1
v_gene: TRBV11-2
abundance: once
d_gene: -

CDR3nt: TGTGCCAGCAGTTTGATAGGGGCTCAGCCCCAGCATTTT
CDR3aa: CASSLIGAQPQHF
j_gene: TRBJ1-5
v_gene: TRBV12-3/TRBV12-4
abundance: -
d_gene: -

CDR3nt: TGCGCCAGCAGTGAAATGGCCAGGGGGCTTGGGGACGAGCAGTACTTC
CDR3aa: CASSEMARGLGDEQYF
j_gene: TRBJ2-7
v_gene: TRBV10-2
abundance: -
d_gene: TRBD1

CDR3nt: TGCGCCAGCAGCTTGGAGGGAGCATTAAGTGGAAAACTGTTTTTT
CDR3aa: CASSLEGALSGKLFF
j_gene: TRBJ1-4
v_gene: TRBV5-1
abundance: few
d_gene: -

CDR3nt: TGCGCCAGCAGCTTGTTAGGAGTTCCTGACACTGAAGCTTTCTTT
CDR3aa: CASSLLGVPDTEAFF
j_gene: TRBJ1-1
v_gene: TRBV5-1
abundance: -
d_gene: -

CDR3nt: TGTGCCAGCAGCAAACACGACAGGGGCTCCTACAATGAGCAGTTCTTC
CDR3aa: CASSKHDRGSYNEQFF
j_gene: TRBJ2-1
v_gene: TRBV3-1/TRBV3-2
abundance: -
d_gene: TRBD1

CDR3nt: TGTGCCAGCAGCTTGGTAAATTATGGCTACACCTTC
CDR3aa: CASSLVNYGYTF
j_gene: TRBJ1-2
v_gene: TRBV5-6
abundance: -
d_gene: -

CDR3nt: TGTGCCAGCTCACCACCGGCTAGCGGGGGGCGATCCTACGAGCAGTACTTC
CDR3aa: CASSPPASGGRSYEQYF
j_gene: TRBJ2-7
v_gene: TRBV18
abundance: -
d_gene: TRBD2

CDR3nt: TGTGCCAGCATTGGGCCAGATTACACCATATATTTT
CDR3aa: CASIGPDYTIYF
j_gene: TRBJ1-3
v_gene: TRBV2
abundance: -
d_gene: -

CDR3nt: TGTGCCAGCAGTAGCAACCCCGACAGTGTTGGCTACACCTTC
CDR3aa: CASSSNPDSVGYTF
j_gene: TRBJ1-2
v_gene: TRBV27
abundance: -
d_gene: -

CDR3nt: TGTGCCAGCTCATACCAACAGGGATCGAACACTGAAGCTTTCTTT
CDR3aa: CASSYQQGSNTEAFF
j_gene: TRBJ1-1
v_gene: TRBV18
abundance: -
d_gene: -

CDR3nt: TGCGCCAGCAGCTTGGGGGACAGGGGGCGCGGCGAGCAGTACTTC
CDR3aa: CASSLGDRGRGEQYF
j_gene: TRBJ2-7
v_gene: TRBV5-1
abundance: once
d_gene: TRBD1

CDR3nt: TGTGCCAGCAGTTTTGGGGTGGAGGAGAACATGAACACTGAAGCTTTCTTT
CDR3aa: CASSFGVEENMNTEAFF
j_gene: TRBJ1-1
v_gene: TRBV28
abundance: -
d_gene: -

CDR3nt: TGTGCCAGCAGTGGAAATCTAGGGGGCTCTACTGAAGCTTTCTTT
CDR3aa: CASSGNLGGSTEAFF
j_gene: TRBJ1-1
v_gene: TRBV25-1
abundance: -
d_gene: TRBD1

CDR3nt: TGTGCCAGCAGCTCATCCTCAGGGGTACGACAGCCCCAGCATTTT
CDR3aa: CASSSSSGVRQPQHF
j_gene: TRBJ1-5
v_gene: TRBV5-6
abundance: -
d_gene: -

CDR3nt: TGTGCCAGCAGCCCCCAGGGACACCGCGGGTTCTTC
CDR3aa: CASSPQGHRGFF
j_gene: TRBJ2-1
v_gene: TRBV14
abundance: -
d_gene: -

CDR3nt: TGTGCCACCAGTGATCCGGGACAGCCCTATGGCTACACCTTC
CDR3aa: CATSDPGQPYGYTF
j_gene: TRBJ1-2
v_gene: TRBV24-1
abundance: -
d_gene: TRBD1

CDR3nt: TGTGCCAGCAGTTACTATTCAGGGGGCGACGAAGCTTTCTTT
CDR3aa: CASSYYSGGDEAFF
j_gene: TRBJ1-1
v_gene: TRBV6-5
abundance: -
d_gene: TRBD1